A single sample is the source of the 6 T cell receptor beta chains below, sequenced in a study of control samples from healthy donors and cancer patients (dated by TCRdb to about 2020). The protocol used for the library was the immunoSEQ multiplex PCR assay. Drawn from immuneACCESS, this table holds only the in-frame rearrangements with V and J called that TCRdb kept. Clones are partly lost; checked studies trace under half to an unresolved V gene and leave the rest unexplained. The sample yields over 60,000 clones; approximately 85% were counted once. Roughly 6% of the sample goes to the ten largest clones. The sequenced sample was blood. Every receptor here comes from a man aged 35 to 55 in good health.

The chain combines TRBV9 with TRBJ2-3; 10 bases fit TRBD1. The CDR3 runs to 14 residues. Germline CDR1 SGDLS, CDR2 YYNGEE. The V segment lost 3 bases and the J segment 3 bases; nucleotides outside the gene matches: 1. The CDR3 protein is CASSGGQGTDTQYF. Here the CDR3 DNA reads TGTGCCAGCAGCGGGGGACAGGGGACAGATACGCAGTATTTT.

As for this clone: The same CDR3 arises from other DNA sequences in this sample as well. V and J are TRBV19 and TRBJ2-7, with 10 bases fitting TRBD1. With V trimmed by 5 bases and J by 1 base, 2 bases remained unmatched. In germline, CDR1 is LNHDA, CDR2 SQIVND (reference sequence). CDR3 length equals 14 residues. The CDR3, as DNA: TGTGCCAGTAGTCGGACAGGGGGGTCCTACGAGCAGTACTTC. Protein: CASSRTGGSYEQYF.

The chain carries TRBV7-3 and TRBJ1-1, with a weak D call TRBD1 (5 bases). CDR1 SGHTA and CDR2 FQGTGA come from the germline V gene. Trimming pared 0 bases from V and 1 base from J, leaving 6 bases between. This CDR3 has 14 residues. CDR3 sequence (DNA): TGTGCCAGCAGCTTAACGACAGCGAACACTGAAGCTTTCTTT. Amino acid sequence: CASSLTTANTEAFF.

CDR3 region: CAWRAGRSNTEAFF. The DNA for the CDR3 is TGTGCCTGGAGGGCAGGCCGCAGCAACACTGAAGCTTTCTTT. This chain connects TRBV30 to TRBJ1-1; D is uncertain. The germline CDR1 and CDR2 sequences are GTSNPN and SVGIG (reference sequence). Trimming took 3 bases from V and 2 from J, leaving 13 bases between them. The length of the CDR3 is 14 residues.

In DNA form, the CDR3 reads TGTGCCAGCAGCGTAGGGTCTAGCGGGACTTACAATGAGCAGTTCTTC. Its protein product is CASSVGSSGTYNEQFF. The genes are TRBV9 and TRBJ2-1; 9 bases map to TRBD2. Germline CDR1 SGDLS, CDR2 YYNGEE. This CDR3 contains 16 residues. The J segment lost 4 bases and the V segment lost 0 bases, leaving 5 bases of the junction unmatched. The full variable domain, in which reference TRBV9 and TRBJ2-1 provide the parts outside the CDR3, is DSGVTQTPKHLITATGQRVTLRCSPRSGDLSVYWYQQSLDQGLQFLIQYYNGEERAKGNILERFSAQQFPDLHSELNLSSLELGDSALYFCASSVGSSGTYNEQFFGPGTRLTVL.

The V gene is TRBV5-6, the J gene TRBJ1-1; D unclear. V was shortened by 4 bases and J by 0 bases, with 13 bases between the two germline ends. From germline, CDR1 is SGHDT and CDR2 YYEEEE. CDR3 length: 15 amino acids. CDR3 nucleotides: TGTGCCAGCAGCCCCAATTTAGCCATGAACACTGAAGCTTTCTTT. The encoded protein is CASSPNLAMNTEAFF.